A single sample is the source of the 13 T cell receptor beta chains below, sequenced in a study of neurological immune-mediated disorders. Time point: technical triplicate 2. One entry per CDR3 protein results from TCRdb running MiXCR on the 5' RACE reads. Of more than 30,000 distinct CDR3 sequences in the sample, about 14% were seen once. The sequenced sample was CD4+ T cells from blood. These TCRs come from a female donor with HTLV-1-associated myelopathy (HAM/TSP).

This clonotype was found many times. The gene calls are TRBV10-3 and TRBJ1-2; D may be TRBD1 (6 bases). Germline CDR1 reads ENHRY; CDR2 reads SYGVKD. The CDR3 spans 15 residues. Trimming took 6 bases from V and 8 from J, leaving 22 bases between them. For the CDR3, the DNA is TGTGCCATCAGCCGGGACACTGGGCAATACCGGGGCTACACCTTC. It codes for CAISRDTGQYRGYTF.

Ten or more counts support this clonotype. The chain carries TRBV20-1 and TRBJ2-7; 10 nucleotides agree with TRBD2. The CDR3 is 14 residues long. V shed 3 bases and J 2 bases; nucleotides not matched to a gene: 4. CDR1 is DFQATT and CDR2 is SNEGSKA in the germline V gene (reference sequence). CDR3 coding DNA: TGCAGTGCTAGCACTAGCGGGGTGGCCTACGAGCAGTACTTC. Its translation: CSASTSGVAYEQYF.

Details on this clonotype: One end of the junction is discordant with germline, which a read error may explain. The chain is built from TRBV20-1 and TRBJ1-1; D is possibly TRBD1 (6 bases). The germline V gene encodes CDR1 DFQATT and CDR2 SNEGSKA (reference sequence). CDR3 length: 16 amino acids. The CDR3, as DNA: TGCGGTGCTAACCGGGGGACACAGGGAATGAACACTGAAGCCTTCTTT. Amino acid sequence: CGANRGTQGMNTEAFF.

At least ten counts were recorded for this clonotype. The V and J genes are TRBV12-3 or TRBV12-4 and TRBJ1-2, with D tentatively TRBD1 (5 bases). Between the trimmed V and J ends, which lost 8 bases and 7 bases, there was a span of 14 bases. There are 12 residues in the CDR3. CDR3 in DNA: TGTGCCAGCCTACAAGGGGTTGCTGGCTACACCTTC. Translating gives CASLQGVAGYTF.

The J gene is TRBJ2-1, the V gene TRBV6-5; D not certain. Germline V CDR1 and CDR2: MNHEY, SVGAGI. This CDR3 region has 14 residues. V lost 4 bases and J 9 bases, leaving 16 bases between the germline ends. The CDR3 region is CASSSGGRAFEQFF. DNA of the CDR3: TGTGCCAGCAGTTCTGGCGGTAGGGCTTTTGAGCAGTTCTTC.

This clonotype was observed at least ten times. In DNA, the CDR3 is TGTGCCAGCAGCGTGAGATATAGCCAAGAGACCCAGTACTTC. Amino acids: CASSVRYSQETQYF. V gene TRBV5-5 combines with J gene TRBJ2-5; D not resolved. This CDR3 is built from 14 residues. Germline CDR1 reads SGHKS; CDR2 reads YYEKEE (reference sequence). The ends were cut back, 4 bases at V and 1 base at J, with 11 bases in the middle. Full variable domain (outside the CDR3, taken from reference TRBV5-5 and TRBJ2-5): DAGVTQSPTHLIKTRGQQVTLRCSPISGHKSVSWYQQVLGQGPQFIFQYYEKEERGRGNFPDRFSARQFPNYSSELNVNALLLGDSALYLCASSVRYSQETQYFGPGTRLLVL.

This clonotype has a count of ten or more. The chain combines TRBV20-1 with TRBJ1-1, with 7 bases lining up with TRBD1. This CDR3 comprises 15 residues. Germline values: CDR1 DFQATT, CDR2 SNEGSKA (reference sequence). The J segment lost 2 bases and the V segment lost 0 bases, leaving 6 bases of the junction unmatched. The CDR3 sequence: CSARDPGGGNTEAFF. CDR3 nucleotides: TGCAGTGCTAGAGATCCAGGGGGTGGAAACACTGAAGCTTTCTTT.

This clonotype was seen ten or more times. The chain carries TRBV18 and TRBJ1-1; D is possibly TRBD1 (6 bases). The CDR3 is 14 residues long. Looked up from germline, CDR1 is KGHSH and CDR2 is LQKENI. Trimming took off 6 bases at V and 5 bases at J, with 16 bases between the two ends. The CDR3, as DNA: TGTGCCAGCTCCCTACTAGGGGGGAGTACTGAAGCTTTCTTT. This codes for CASSLLGGSTEAFF.

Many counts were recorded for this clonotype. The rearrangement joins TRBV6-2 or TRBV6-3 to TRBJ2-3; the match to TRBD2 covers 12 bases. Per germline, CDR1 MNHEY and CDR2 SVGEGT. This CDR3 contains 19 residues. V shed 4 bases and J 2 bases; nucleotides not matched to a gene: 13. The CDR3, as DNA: TGTGCCAGCAGTTCCCTTATGCGCGGACTAGCGGGGTACACAGATACGCAGTATTTT. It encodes CASSSLMRGLAGYTDTQYF.

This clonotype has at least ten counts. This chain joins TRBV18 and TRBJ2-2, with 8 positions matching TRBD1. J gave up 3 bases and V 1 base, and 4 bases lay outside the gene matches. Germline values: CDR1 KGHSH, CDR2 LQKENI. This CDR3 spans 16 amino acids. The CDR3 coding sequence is TGTGCCAGCTCACCACGCACAGGGGGAGACACCGGGGAGCTGTTTTTT. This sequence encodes CASSPRTGGDTGELFF.

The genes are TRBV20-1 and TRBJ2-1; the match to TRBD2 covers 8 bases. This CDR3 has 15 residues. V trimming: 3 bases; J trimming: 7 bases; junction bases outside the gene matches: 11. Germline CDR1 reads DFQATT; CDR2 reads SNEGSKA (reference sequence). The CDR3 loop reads CSARDSGTAGNEQFF. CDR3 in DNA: TGCAGTGCTAGGGATAGCGGGACCGCGGGGAATGAGCAGTTCTTC.

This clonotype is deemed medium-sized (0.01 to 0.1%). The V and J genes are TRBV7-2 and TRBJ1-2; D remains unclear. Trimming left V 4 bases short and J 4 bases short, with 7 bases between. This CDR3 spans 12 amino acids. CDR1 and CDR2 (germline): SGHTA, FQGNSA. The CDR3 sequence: CASSSWGYGYTF. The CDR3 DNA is TGTGCCAGCAGCTCGTGGGGCTATGGCTACACCTTC. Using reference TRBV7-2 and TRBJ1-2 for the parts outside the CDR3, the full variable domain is GAGVSQSPSNKVTEKGKDVELRCDPISGHTALYWYRQSLGQGLEFLIYFQGNSAPDKSGLPSDRFSAERTGGSVSTLTIQRTQQEDSAVYLCASSSWGYGYTFGSGTRLTVV.

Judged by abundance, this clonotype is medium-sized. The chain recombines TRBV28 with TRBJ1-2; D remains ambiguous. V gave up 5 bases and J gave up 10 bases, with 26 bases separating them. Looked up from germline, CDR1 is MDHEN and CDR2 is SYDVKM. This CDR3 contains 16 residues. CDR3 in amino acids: CASSGLFQAGLHFYTF. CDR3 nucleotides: TGTGCCAGCAGTGGGCTATTCCAGGCAGGATTACATTTCTACACCTTC.